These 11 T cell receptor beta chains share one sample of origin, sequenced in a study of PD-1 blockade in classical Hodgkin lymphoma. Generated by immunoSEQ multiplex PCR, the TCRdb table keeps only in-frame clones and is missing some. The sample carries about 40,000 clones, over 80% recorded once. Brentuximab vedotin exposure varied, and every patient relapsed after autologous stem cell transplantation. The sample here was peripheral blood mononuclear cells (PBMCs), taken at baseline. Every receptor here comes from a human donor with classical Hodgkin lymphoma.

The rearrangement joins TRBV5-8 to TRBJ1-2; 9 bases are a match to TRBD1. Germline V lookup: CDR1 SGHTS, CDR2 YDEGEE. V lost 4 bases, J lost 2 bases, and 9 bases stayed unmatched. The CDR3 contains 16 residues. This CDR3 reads CASSRTGTGLNYGYTF. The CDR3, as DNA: TGTGCCAGCAGCCGCACCGGGACAGGGCTGAACTATGGCTACACCTTC.

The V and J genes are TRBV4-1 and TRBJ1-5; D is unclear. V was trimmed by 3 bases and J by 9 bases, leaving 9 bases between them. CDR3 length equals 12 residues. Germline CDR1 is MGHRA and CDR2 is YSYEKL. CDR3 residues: CASSHIPGPQHF. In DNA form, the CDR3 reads TGCGCCAGCAGCCACATACCCGGGCCCCAGCATTTT.

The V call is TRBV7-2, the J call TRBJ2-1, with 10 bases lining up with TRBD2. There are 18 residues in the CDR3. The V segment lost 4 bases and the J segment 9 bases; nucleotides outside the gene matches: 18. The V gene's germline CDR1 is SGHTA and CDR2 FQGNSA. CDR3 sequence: CASSSHTRTSGMFTEQFF. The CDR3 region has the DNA TGTGCCAGCAGCTCCCACACACGGACTAGCGGAATGTTTACTGAGCAGTTCTTC.

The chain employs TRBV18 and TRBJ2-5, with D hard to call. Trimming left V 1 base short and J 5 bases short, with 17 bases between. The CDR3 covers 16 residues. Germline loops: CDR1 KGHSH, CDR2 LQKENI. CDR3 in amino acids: CASSPLDVPLGETQYF. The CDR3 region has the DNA TGTGCCAGCTCACCACTGGACGTGCCTTTGGGGGAGACCCAGTACTTC.

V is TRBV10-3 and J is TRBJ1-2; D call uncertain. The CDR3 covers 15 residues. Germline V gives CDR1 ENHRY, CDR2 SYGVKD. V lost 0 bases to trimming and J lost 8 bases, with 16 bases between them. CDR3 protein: CAISESGQLLGGYTF. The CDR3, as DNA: TGTGCCATCAGTGAGTCAGGGCAGCTTCTAGGGGGCTACACCTTC.

CDR3 coding DNA: TGTGCCAGCAGCTCGGAGGGATCCTACGAGCAGTACTTC. Protein: CASSSEGSYEQYF. This chain uses TRBV7-3 with TRBJ2-7; TRBD2 might be the D (6 bases). Trimming pared 4 bases from V and 1 base from J, leaving 8 bases between. Germline V gene sequence: CDR1 SGHTA, CDR2 FQGTGA. This CDR3 has 13 amino acids.

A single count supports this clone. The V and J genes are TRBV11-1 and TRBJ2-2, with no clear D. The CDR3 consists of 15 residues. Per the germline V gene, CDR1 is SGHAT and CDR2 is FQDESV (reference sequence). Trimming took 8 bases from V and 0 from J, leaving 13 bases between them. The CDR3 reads CASGLRRANTGELFF. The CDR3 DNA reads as TGTGCCAGCGGCCTTCGAAGGGCGAACACCGGGGAGCTGTTTTTT.

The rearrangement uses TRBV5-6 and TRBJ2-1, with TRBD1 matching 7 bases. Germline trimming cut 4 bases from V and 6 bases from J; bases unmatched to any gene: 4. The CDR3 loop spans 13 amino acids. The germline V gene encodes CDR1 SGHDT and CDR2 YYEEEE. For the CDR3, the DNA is TGTGCCAGCAGCATAGGGACAGTCAATGAGCAGTTCTTC. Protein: CASSIGTVNEQFF.

CDR3 nucleotide sequence: TGTGCCAGCAGCCGGGGACTAGCGGGAGTGCACGAGCAGTACTTC. It encodes CASSRGLAGVHEQYF. This sequence joins TRBV28 and TRBJ2-7, with 14 bases fitting TRBD2. This CDR3 spans 15 amino acids. Trimming cost V 6 bases and J 5 bases; bases outside gene matches: 6. The germline V gene encodes CDR1 MDHEN and CDR2 SYDVKM.

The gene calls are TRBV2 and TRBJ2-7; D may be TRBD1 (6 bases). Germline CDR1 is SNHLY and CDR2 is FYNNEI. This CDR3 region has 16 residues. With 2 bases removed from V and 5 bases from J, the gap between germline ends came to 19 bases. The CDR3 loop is CASSELGTGLVDEQYF. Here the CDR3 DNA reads TGTGCCAGCAGTGAATTGGGAACAGGGCTGGTCGACGAGCAGTACTTC.

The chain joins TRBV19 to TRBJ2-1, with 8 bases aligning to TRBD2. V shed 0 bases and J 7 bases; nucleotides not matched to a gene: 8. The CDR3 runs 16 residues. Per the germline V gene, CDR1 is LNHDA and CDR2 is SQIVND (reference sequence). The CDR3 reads CASSIDGAGGFNEQFF. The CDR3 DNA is TGTGCCAGTAGTATAGATGGGGCGGGGGGATTTAATGAGCAGTTCTTC. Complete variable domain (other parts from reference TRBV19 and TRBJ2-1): DGGITQSPKYLFRKEGQNVTLSCEQNLNHDAMYWYRQDPGQGLRLIYYSQIVNDFQKGDIAEGYSVSREKKESFPLTVTSAQKNPTAFYLCASSIDGAGGFNEQFFGPGTRLTVL.